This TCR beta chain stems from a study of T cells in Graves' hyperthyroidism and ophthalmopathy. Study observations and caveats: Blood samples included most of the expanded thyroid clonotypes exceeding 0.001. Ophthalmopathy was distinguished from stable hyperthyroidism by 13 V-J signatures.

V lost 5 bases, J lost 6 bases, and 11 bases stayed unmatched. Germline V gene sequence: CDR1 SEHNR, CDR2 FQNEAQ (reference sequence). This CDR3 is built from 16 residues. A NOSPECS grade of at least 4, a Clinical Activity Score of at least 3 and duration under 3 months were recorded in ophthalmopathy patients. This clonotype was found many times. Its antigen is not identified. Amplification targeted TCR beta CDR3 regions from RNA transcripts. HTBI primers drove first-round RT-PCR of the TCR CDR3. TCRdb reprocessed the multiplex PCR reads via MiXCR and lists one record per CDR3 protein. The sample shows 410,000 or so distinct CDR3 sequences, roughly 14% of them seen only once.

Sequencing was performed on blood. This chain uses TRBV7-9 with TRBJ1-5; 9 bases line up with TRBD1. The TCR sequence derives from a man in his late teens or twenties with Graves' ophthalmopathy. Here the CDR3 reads CASSPLGQGSFQPQHF. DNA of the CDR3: TGTGCCAGCAGCCCTCTGGGACAGGGTTCGTTTCAGCCCCAGCATTTT.